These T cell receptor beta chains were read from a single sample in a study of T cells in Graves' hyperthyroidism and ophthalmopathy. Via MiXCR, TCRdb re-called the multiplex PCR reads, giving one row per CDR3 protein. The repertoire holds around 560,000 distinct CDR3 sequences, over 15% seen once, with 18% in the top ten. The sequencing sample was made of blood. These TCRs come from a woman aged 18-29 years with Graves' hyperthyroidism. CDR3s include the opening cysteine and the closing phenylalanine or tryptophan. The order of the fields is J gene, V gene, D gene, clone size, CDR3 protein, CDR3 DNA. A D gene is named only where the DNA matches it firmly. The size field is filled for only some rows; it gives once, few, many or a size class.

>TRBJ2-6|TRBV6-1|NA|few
CASSRWGSGANVLTF
TGTGCCAGCAGCCGTTGGGGGTCTGGGGCCAACGTCCTGACTTTC
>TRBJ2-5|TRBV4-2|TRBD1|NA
CASSQERSQGRETQYF
TGTGCCAGCAGCCAAGAACGTTCACAGGGGAGAGAGACCCAGTACTTC
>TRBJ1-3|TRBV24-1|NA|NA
CATSDPGSGTIYF
TGTGCCACCAGTGATCCAGGGAGTGGCACCATATATTTT
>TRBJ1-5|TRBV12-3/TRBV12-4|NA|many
CASSPGRGSDQPQHF
TGTGCCAGCAGCCCCGGAAGGGGCAGCGATCAGCCCCAGCATTTT
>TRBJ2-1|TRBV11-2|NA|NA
CASNPHPGRDNNEQFF
TGTGCCAGCAACCCTCACCCGGGACGGGATAATAATGAGCAGTTCTTC
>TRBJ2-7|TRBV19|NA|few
CASSFPPATYEQYF
TGTGCCAGTAGCTTCCCCCCCGCCACCTACGAGCAGTACTTC
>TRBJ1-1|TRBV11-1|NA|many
CASSQAYLNTEAFF
TGTGCCAGCAGCCAGGCATACCTGAACACTGAAGCTTTCTTT
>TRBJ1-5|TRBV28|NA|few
CASRKGGNQPQHF
TGTGCCAGCAGGAAGGGAGGCAATCAGCCCCAGCATTTT
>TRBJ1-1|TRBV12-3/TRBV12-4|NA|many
CASSFRRANTEAFF
TGTGCCAGCAGTTTTCGACGAGCGAACACTGAAGCTTTCTTT
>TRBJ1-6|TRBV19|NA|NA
CASSIDEEENSPLHF
TGTGCCAGTAGTATAGATGAGGAGGAGAATTCACCCCTCCACTTT
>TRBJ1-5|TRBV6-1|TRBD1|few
CASIGQGAWVGNQPQHF
TGTGCCAGCATTGGTCAGGGGGCATGGGTCGGCAATCAGCCCCAGCATTTT
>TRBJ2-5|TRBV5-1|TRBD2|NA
CASSPGLAGGVVETQYF
TGCGCCAGCAGCCCTGGACTAGCGGGAGGGGTGGTGGAGACCCAGTACTTC
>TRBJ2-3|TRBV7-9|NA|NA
CASSPRSPSSDTQYF
TGTGCCAGCAGCCCCCGGTCCCCTAGCTCAGATACGCAGTATTTT
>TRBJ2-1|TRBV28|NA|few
CASSPDRFYNEQFF
TGTGCCAGCAGTCCTGACAGGTTCTACAATGAGCAGTTCTTC
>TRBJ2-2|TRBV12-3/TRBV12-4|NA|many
CASSLRQMNTGELFF
TGTGCCAGCAGTTTGCGGCAGATGAACACCGGGGAGCTGTTTTTT
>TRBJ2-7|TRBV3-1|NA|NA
CASSQLGAPYEQYF
TGTGCCAGCAGCCAATTAGGCGCCCCCTACGAGCAGTACTTC
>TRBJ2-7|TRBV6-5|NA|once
CASSYLTSFTYEQYF
TGTGCCAGCAGTTATCTAACTAGCTTTACCTACGAGCAGTACTTC
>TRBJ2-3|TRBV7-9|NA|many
CASNTGTDTQYF
TGTGCCAGCAACACAGGCACAGATACGCAGTATTTT
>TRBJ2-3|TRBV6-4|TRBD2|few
CASSASGTTDTQYF
TGTGCCAGCAGTGCTAGCGGGACCACAGATACGCAGTATTTT
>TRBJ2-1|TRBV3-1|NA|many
CASSQDLSSYNEQFF
TGTGCCAGCAGCCAAGATCTCAGCTCCTACAATGAGCAGTTCTTC
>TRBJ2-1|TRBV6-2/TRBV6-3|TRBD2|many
CASTPGLASNEQFF
TGTGCCAGCACTCCGGGACTAGCATCCAATGAGCAGTTCTTC
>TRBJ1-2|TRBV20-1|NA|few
CSARDPGGDYGYTF
TGCAGTGCTAGAGATCCGGGGGGCGACTATGGCTACACCTTC
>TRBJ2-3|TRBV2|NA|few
CASSGQTDTQYF
TGTGCCAGCAGTGGCCAGACAGATACGCAGTATTTT
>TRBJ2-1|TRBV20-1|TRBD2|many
CSAPFGLADYNEQFF
TGCAGTGCTCCCTTTGGACTAGCGGACTACAATGAGCAGTTCTTC
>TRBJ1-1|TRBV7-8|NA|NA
CASSLAGGLLNTEAFF
TGTGCCAGCAGCTTAGCGGGGGGTCTATTGAACACTGAAGCTTTCTTT
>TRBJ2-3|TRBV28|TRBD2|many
CASSFLSGSGDTQYF
TGTGCCAGCAGTTTCCTTAGCGGGAGCGGGGATACGCAGTATTTT
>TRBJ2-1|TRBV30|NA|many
CAWTQGRPEQFF
TGTGCCTGGACCCAGGGCCGGCCGGAGCAGTTCTTC
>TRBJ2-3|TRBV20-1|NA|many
CSAGHSTSTDTQYF
TGCAGTGCTGGGCACAGTACTAGCACAGATACGCAGTATTTT
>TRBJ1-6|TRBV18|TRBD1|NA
CASSPSLQGDHNSPLHF
TGTGCCAGCTCACCGAGTCTACAGGGGGATCATAATTCACCCCTCCACTTT
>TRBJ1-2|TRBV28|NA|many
CASSFRGGRGYTF
TGTGCCAGCAGTTTCAGGGGAGGTCGGGGCTACACCTTC
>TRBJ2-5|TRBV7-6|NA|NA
CASSLARAAQATQYF
TGTGCCAGCAGCTTAGCAAGGGCAGCTCAGGCGACCCAGTACTTC
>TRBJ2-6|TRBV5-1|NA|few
CASSVNIPLGLTSGANVLTF
TGCGCCAGCAGCGTCAACATACCGCTAGGGCTTACCTCTGGGGCCAACGTCCTGACTTTC
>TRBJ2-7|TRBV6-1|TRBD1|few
CASSERTGEGYEQYF
TGTGCCAGCAGTGAACGGACAGGGGAAGGATACGAGCAGTACTTC
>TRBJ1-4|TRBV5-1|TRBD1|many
CASSLDGTGGNEKLFF
TGCGCCAGCAGCTTGGACGGGACAGGGGGAAACGAAAAACTGTTTTTT
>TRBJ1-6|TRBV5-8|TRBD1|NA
CASLFGDRNSPLHF
TGTGCCAGTTTGTTTGGGGACAGGAATTCACCCCTCCACTTT
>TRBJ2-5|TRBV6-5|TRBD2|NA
CASSYSPSGGETQYF
TGTGCCAGCAGTTACTCCCCTAGCGGGGGAGAGACCCAGTACTTC